This T cell receptor (beta chain) was documented in a study of T-cell memory formation after mild COVID-19. The germline V gene encodes CDR1 MGHRA and CDR2 YSYEKL. This CDR3 spans 16 amino acids. The V and J ends lost 0 bases and 3 bases respectively, with 14 bases between them. TCRdb redid the calling of the 5' RACE reads with MiXCR, one entry per CDR3 protein. Found here are about 430,000 distinct CDR3 sequences, under 20% of them singletons; the top ten hold roughly a fifth. The chain has TRBV4-1 and TRBJ1-2; D remains unclear. Sequenced sample: PBMCs or a T cell subset sorted from them (not recorded which). This TCR derives from a man aged 18 to 29 who had mild COVID-19 (a few samples of this study predate the infection). Cell type and time point are not known. CDR3 loop: CASSQDVTRQDYGYTF. The CDR3 bases are TGCGCCAGCAGCCAAGATGTCACACGGCAGGACTATGGCTACACCTTC.